Here is one TCR beta chain with its context. Sequencing was performed with immunoSEQ multiplex PCR; in TCRdb, only in-frame clones are kept and a portion is missing. In the table there are some 16,000 clones, about 76% of which are singletons. Autoimmune disease history or systemic immunosuppression disqualified patients. Peripheral blood came from all dose cohorts at three timepoints. This record comes from a study of OX40 agonist ivuxolimab in advanced cancers. Across the whole study: Dose-escalation patients' cancers were hepatocellular carcinoma, melanoma, renal cell or head and neck cancer.

From germline, CDR1 is SEHNR and CDR2 FQNEAQ (reference sequence). V lost 5 bases and J lost 5, with 18 bases in between. The CDR3 length is 15 residues. The receptor was isolated from an adult with an advanced solid tumor such as melanoma, head and neck, liver or kidney cancer. The sequencing here drew on CD4+ or CD8+ T cells sorted from blood, taken in a trial of the OX40 agonist ivuxolimab. The J gene is TRBJ1-1, the V gene TRBV7-9; D is undetermined. CDR3 amino acids: CASSPSHSGPTEAFF. CDR3 coding DNA: TGTGCCAGCAGCCCATCACACTCGGGTCCTACTGAAGCTTTCTTT.